Presented here are 5 T cell receptor beta chains from one specimen sequenced in a study of cytomegalovirus exposure and HLA in healthy donors. Primers included in the PCR were 60 Vbeta and 13 Jbeta primers. Profiled with immunoSEQ multiplex PCR; TCRdb holds only in-frame clones, not every one. This table has 100,000 or so clones, roughly 71% appearing once. Material: PBMCs. These receptors were collected from a man aged 40-50 years in good health and CMV-seropositive.

The chain carries TRBV5-1 and TRBJ1-2, with 9 nucleotides matching TRBD1. The CDR3 covers 15 residues. The V and J ends lost 0 bases and 5 bases, in that order; junction bases with no gene match: 5. Germline CDR1 reads SGHRS; CDR2 reads YFSETQ. DNA of the CDR3: TGCGCCAGCAGCTTGGATTCGGGACAGGGTTATGGCTACACCTTC. Translation gives CASSLDSGQGYGYTF.

This chain joins TRBV6-6 and TRBJ1-2; perhaps TRBD1 as D (5 bases). Germline V gene sequence: CDR1 MNHNY, CDR2 SVGAGI (reference sequence). There are 14 residues in the CDR3. Trimming shortened V by 6 bases and J by 8 bases, and 19 bases separated the two germline ends. CDR3 sequence: CASSLGQGLGGYTF. CDR3 DNA sequence: TGTGCCAGCAGCCTGGGCCAGGGACTAGGGGGCTACACCTTC.

CDR3 sequence: CASSSLDITGELFF. CDR3 in DNA: TGCGCCAGCAGCTCATTGGACATTACCGGGGAGCTGTTTTTT. The chain employs TRBV5-1 and TRBJ2-2, with D perhaps matching TRBD1 (5 bases). Germline V gene sequence: CDR1 SGHRS, CDR2 YFSETQ. V was clipped by 3 bases and J by 5 bases, with 11 bases between them. CDR3 size: 14 residues. Combining the CDR3 with reference TRBV5-1 and TRBJ2-2 gives the whole variable domain KAGVTQTPRYLIKTRGQQVTLSCSPISGHRSVSWYQQTPGQGLQFLFEYFSETQRNKGNFPGRFSGRQFSNSRSEMNVSTLELGDSALYLCASSSLDITGELFFGEGSRLTVL.

The rearrangement links TRBV5-6 to TRBJ2-2; D unresolved. This CDR3 is built from 16 residues. Germline V gives CDR1 SGHDT, CDR2 YYEEEE. V was cut by 0 bases and J by 4 bases, with 13 bases left in between. DNA of the CDR3: TGTGCCAGCAGCTTGGGATCGAGCCCCACCACCGGGGAGCTGTTTTTT. Residues: CASSLGSSPTTGELFF.

V is TRBV30 and J is TRBJ1-2; TRBD1 might be the D (6 bases). Trimming removed 4 bases at V and 5 bases at J, with 14 bases between. The CDR3 length is 13 residues. Germline CDR1 reads GTSNPN; CDR2 reads SVGIG (reference sequence). The CDR3 bases are TGTGCCTGGACCCCCGGGGGGCTTTATGGCTACACCTTC. Translating gives CAWTPGGLYGYTF.